This T cell receptor beta chain was identified in a study of neoadjuvant anti-PD-1 for oral cavity cancer. Study-level information: Patients without progression received a fourth nivolumab dose around day 43, then surgical resection on days 50-56.

These oral cavity squamous cell carcinomas were HPV-negative and locally advanced. TCRdb keeps only in-frame clones here, not all; method: immunoSEQ multiplex PCR. The table lists around 6,100 clones, just under 60% of them singletons. Between the trimmed V and J ends, which lost 1 base and 1 base, there was a span of 6 bases. The CDR3 has 14 residues. Germline lookup yields CDR1 SGHTS and CDR2 YDEGEE. About this clone: Its antigen is not identified.

Notes on the study in general: Each response group had just a few patients in TCR analyses. Higher pretreatment Treg/Th17 ratios tracked higher pretreatment blood clonality.

The rearrangement uses TRBV5-8 and TRBJ1-3, with D unclear. The input for sequencing was tumor tissue, taken before nivolumab (anti-PD-1) treatment. The source is a person aged 35-79 years with oral cavity squamous cell carcinoma. This CDR3 is CASSLQGSGNTIYF. The CDR3 coding sequence is TGTGCCAGCAGCTTGCAAGGGTCTGGAAACACCATATATTTT.